These 30 T cell receptor beta chains came from one sample sequenced in a study of cytomegalovirus exposure and HLA in healthy donors. Profiling relied on immunoSEQ multiplex PCR, and the TCRdb table lists in-frame clones only, not all of them. The data contain approximately 46,000 clones, roughly 93% of them singletons. Sequencing was performed on PBMCs. The receptors were sampled from a woman aged 18 to 35 in good health and CMV-seronegative.

The chain recombines TRBV29-1 with TRBJ2-7; 7 bases are shared with TRBD1. The CDR3 extends over 13 amino acids. The ends lost 6 bases at V and 2 bases at J; junction bases unmatched: 7. Germline lookup yields CDR1 SQVTM and CDR2 ANQGSEA. As DNA, the CDR3 is TGCAGCGTGCTGGCAGGGGGTCCCTACGAGCAGTACTTC. Its protein product is CSVLAGGPYEQYF.

The gene calls are TRBV6-5 and TRBJ2-6; TRBD1 might be the D (6 bases). V dropped 7 bases and J dropped 3 bases, with 7 bases sitting between them. Germline V gene sequence: CDR1 MNHEY, CDR2 SVGAGI. The CDR3 is 13 amino acids. The CDR3 nucleotides read TGTGCCAGCAAGGGGGATGGGGCCAACGTCCTGACTTTC. This encodes CASKGDGANVLTF.

J is TRBJ1-3 and V is TRBV7-6; perhaps TRBD1 as D (5 bases). V was clipped by 1 base and J by 4 bases, with 5 bases between them. CDR3 length: 13 residues. CDR1 is SGHVS, CDR2 FNYEAQ, per germline. This CDR3 reads CASSLGQGNTIYF. The CDR3 DNA reads as TGTGCCAGCAGCTTAGGACAGGGAAACACCATATATTTT.

This clone was found a few times. The junction does not match germline at one end; this may be a read error. The chain combines TRBV7-8 with TRBJ2-2; 7 positions match TRBD1. The germline V gene has CDR1 SGHVS and CDR2 FQNEAQ. This CDR3 contains 14 residues. Written as DNA, the CDR3 is TGTGCCAGCAGATTAGACAGGGCCACCGGGGAGCTGTTTTTT. Residues: CASRLDRATGELFF. Complete variable domain (other parts from reference TRBV7-8 and TRBJ2-2): GAGVSQSPRYKVAKRGQDVALRCDPISGHVSLFWYQQALGQGPEFLTYFQNEAQLDKSGLPSDRFFAERPEGSVSTLKIQRTQQEDSAVYLCASRLDRATGELFFGEGSRLTVL.

The V and J genes are TRBV29-1 and TRBJ2-4, with unresolved D. CDR1 and CDR2 (germline): SQVTM, ANQGSEA. V lost 3 bases to trimming and J lost 5 bases, with 8 bases between them. This CDR3 is 12 amino acids long. The CDR3 protein is CSVDVGENIQYF. DNA for the CDR3: TGCAGCGTTGATGTGGGCGAAAACATTCAGTACTTC.

The rearrangement joins TRBV5-1 to TRBJ2-2; no firm D call. Germline-derived CDR1 and CDR2 are SGHRS and YFSETQ. The CDR3 consists of 14 residues. V was shortened by 2 bases and J by 2 bases, with 7 bases between the two germline ends. In DNA form, the CDR3 reads TGCGCCAGCAGCTTAGTCAGAAACACCGGGGAGCTGTTTTTT. This encodes CASSLVRNTGELFF.

The chain recombines TRBV9 with TRBJ2-1; 13 nucleotides agree with TRBD2. Germline assignment: CDR1 SGDLS and CDR2 YYNGEE. V shed 0 bases, J shed 6 bases, and the junction held 0 bases outside the gene matches. This CDR3 has 15 residues. CDR3 sequence: CASSVGTSGSNEQFF. Written as DNA, the CDR3 is TGTGCCAGCAGCGTAGGGACTAGCGGGAGCAATGAGCAGTTCTTC.

The chain carries TRBV2 and TRBJ2-1, with 10 nucleotides matching TRBD2. The CDR3 runs to 17 residues. CDR1 and CDR2 (germline): SNHLY, FYNNEI. V dropped 9 bases and J dropped 7; count of bases not matched to a gene: 18. CDR3 loop: CAREGISGGARRNEQFF. CDR3 DNA sequence: TGTGCCAGAGAGGGCATAAGCGGGGGGGCCCGGCGGAATGAGCAGTTCTTC.

V gene TRBV2 combines with J gene TRBJ2-5, with TRBD2 matching 9 bases. Germline values: CDR1 SNHLY, CDR2 FYNNEI. J lost 5 bases, V lost 4 bases, and 11 bases had no gene match. This CDR3 has 16 amino acids. Here the CDR3 reads CASSGGAGGLLETQYF. In DNA form, the CDR3 reads TGTGCCAGCAGTGGAGGGGCGGGGGGGCTGTTGGAGACCCAGTACTTC.

The chain uses TRBV11-2 and TRBJ2-1, with D possibly TRBD2 on 6 matching bases. Germline lookup yields CDR1 SGHAT and CDR2 FQNNGV. Trimming left V 5 bases short and J 4 bases short, with 15 bases between. The CDR3 is made up of 15 amino acids. DNA of the CDR3: TGTGCCAGCAGCCCCGGGACTCCTTCTTACAATGAGCAGTTCTTC. It encodes CASSPGTPSYNEQFF.

The chain has TRBV7-9 and TRBJ2-5; 9 bases fit TRBD2. J gave up 4 bases and V 5 bases, and 8 bases lay outside the gene matches. This CDR3 contains 15 residues. The V gene's germline CDR1 is SEHNR and CDR2 FQNEAQ (reference sequence). CDR3 sequence (DNA): TGTGCCAGCAGCGCGACTGGGACTAGCCCAGAGACCCAGTACTTC. Protein sequence: CASSATGTSPETQYF.

The chain's CDR3 is CASSERTSGSNEQFF. CDR3 nucleotides: TGTGCCAGCAGTGAACGGACTAGCGGGAGCAATGAGCAGTTCTTC. The chain employs TRBV6-4 and TRBJ2-1, with 13 bases identical to TRBD2. This CDR3 is built from 15 residues. V was clipped by 3 bases and J by 6 bases; unmatched bases: 2. Per germline, CDR1 MRHNA and CDR2 SNTAGT.

This clone was seen a few times. The J gene is TRBJ2-5, the V gene TRBV28, with TRBD1 matching over 10 bases. Germline lookup yields CDR1 MDHEN and CDR2 SYDVKM. This CDR3 has 15 residues. V gave up 4 bases and J gave up 4 bases; unmatched junction bases: 6. The CDR3, as DNA: TGTGCCAGCAGTTCCGGGACAGGGGAGGCAGAGACCCAGTACTTC. It is translated as CASSSGTGEAETQYF.

The CDR3 region is CASSVEVRSYNSPLHF. The DNA of the CDR3 is TGTGCCAGCAGCGTGGAGGTTCGCTCCTATAATTCACCCCTCCACTTT. V gene TRBV9 combines with J gene TRBJ1-6; D not certain. There are 16 residues in the CDR3. Trimming took 2 bases from V and 0 from J, leaving 9 bases between them. Germline-derived CDR1 and CDR2 are SGDLS and YYNGEE.

The genes are TRBV6-5 and TRBJ1-5; D is possibly TRBD1 (5 bases). Germline V lookup: CDR1 MNHEY, CDR2 SVGAGI. Trimming took off 0 bases at V and 9 bases at J, with 15 bases between the two ends. CDR3 length: 15 residues. The CDR3 sequence: CASSYSTPQGPPQHF. Here the CDR3 DNA reads TGTGCCAGCAGTTACTCGACACCCCAGGGTCCGCCCCAGCATTTT.

The chain has TRBV28 and TRBJ1-5; no definite D call. CDR3 length: 16 residues. Germline lookup yields CDR1 MDHEN and CDR2 SYDVKM. Trimming cost V 5 bases and J 2 bases, with 16 bases left between them. CDR3 in DNA: TGTGCCAGCAGTCCAAACCGACCCCGGGGCAATCAGCCCCAGCATTTT. Its protein is CASSPNRPRGNQPQHF.

This chain joins TRBV15 and TRBJ1-1; 8 nucleotides agree with TRBD1. Germline CDR1 reads LNHNV; CDR2 reads YYDKDF (reference sequence). The CDR3 is 18 residues long. J was trimmed by 0 bases and V by 3 bases; bases with no gene match: 12. CDR3 DNA: TGTGCCACCAGCAGTTTTGGACAGGGTGGGGGAATGAACACTGAAGCTTTCTTT. Protein sequence: CATSSFGQGGGMNTEAFF. The full variable domain, its missing parts supplied by reference TRBV15 and TRBJ1-1, is DAMVIQNPRYQVTQFGKPVTLSCSQTLNHNVMYWYQQKSSQAPKLLFHYYDKDFNNEADTPDNFQSRRPNTSFCFLDIRSPGLGDTAMYLCATSSFGQGGGMNTEAFFGQGTRLTVV.

Comment on this clone: At one boundary the junction diverges from the germline segment, which might be a read error. This sequence joins TRBV27 and TRBJ2-7; 9 positions agree with TRBD1. CDR1 is MNHEY, CDR2 SMNVEV, per germline (reference sequence). This CDR3 is 13 amino acids long. This chain's CDR3 is CASSLGQGKVSWF. The CDR3 DNA reads as TGTGCCAGCAGTTTGGGACAGGGTAAGGTCTCTTGGTTC.

V usage is TRBV9 and J usage is TRBJ1-1, with D hard to call. This CDR3 contains 14 residues. Per the germline V gene, CDR1 is SGDLS and CDR2 is YYNGEE. Trimming stripped 0 bases from V and 4 bases from J, with 10 bases between. CDR3 nucleotides: TGTGCCAGCAGCGTAGTAGGAGTGGGCACTGAAGCTTTCTTT. Its protein is CASSVVGVGTEAFF. Full variable domain (missing parts from reference TRBV9 and TRBJ1-1): DSGVTQTPKHLITATGQRVTLRCSPRSGDLSVYWYQQSLDQGLQFLIQYYNGEERAKGNILERFSAQQFPDLHSELNLSSLELGDSALYFCASSVVGVGTEAFFGQGTRLTVV.

The chain uses TRBV7-9 and TRBJ2-3; tentative D call: TRBD2 (6 bases). V shed 0 bases and J shed 0 bases, with 7 bases lying between them. This CDR3 has 15 amino acids. Germline V gene lookup returns CDR1 SEHNR and CDR2 FQNEAQ (reference sequence). The CDR3 is CASSLAGTSTDTQYF. The CDR3 bases are TGTGCCAGCAGCTTAGCAGGGACTAGCACAGATACGCAGTATTTT.

The genes are TRBV27 and TRBJ1-1, with TRBD1 matching over 9 bases. CDR3 size: 14 residues. Germline V gene sequence: CDR1 MNHEY, CDR2 SMNVEV (reference sequence). The V and J ends lost 4 bases and 0 bases, in that order; junction bases with no gene match: 0. The CDR3 DNA is TGTGCCAGCAGTTGGACAGGGGTGAACACTGAAGCTTTCTTT. It specifies CASSWTGVNTEAFF.

The CDR3 region has the DNA TGCGCCAGCAGCCAGGACAGGACGCGGGGCTACACCTTC. Its protein product is CASSQDRTRGYTF. The chain employs TRBV10-1 and TRBJ1-2; TRBD1 aligns across 7 bases. The CDR3 is made up of 13 amino acids. V shed 6 bases, J shed 8 bases, and the junction held 9 bases outside the gene matches. Germline values: CDR1 WNHNN, CDR2 SYGVQD (reference sequence).

The V and J genes are TRBV28 and TRBJ2-1; unclear D gene. V lost 4 bases, J lost 8 bases, and 3 bases lay in between. CDR3 length: 10 residues. CDR1 MDHEN and CDR2 SYDVKM come from the germline V gene. The CDR3 protein is CASSSYEQFF. CDR3 DNA sequence: TGTGCCAGCAGTTCGTATGAGCAGTTCTTC.

This chain links TRBV6-5 with TRBJ1-2; D perhaps matches TRBD1 (6 bases). This CDR3 contains 15 residues. Germline CDR1 is MNHEY and CDR2 is SVGAGI. V was cut by 1 base and J by 2 bases, with 11 bases left in between. This chain's CDR3 is CASSYLAGANYGYTF. The DNA for the CDR3 is TGTGCCAGCAGTTACTTGGCAGGGGCGAACTATGGCTACACCTTC.

The chain joins TRBV10-2 to TRBJ2-5; no reliable D call. The length of the CDR3 is 12 residues. V dropped 4 bases and J dropped 2 bases, with 5 bases sitting between them. Germline assignment: CDR1 WSHSY and CDR2 SAAADI. The CDR3 nucleotides read TGCGCCAGCAGTGTGCAGCAAGAGACCCAGTACTTC. This sequence encodes CASSVQQETQYF.

This CDR3 is CASSLAGRGSGTEAFF. The CDR3 DNA reads as TGTGCCAGCAGCTTGGCCGGTAGGGGAAGTGGGACTGAAGCTTTCTTT. J is TRBJ1-1 and V is TRBV5-4; D is possibly TRBD1 (5 bases). The V and J ends lost 0 bases and 5 bases respectively, with 17 bases between them. CDR1 is SGHNT and CDR2 is YYREEE in the germline V gene (reference sequence). The CDR3 is 16 amino acids.

This clone was picked up one time. The chain links TRBV18 to TRBJ1-2; TRBD1 agrees at 7 bases. Germline V gives CDR1 KGHSH, CDR2 LQKENI. This CDR3 has 19 amino acids. Unmatched junction bases numbered 14, after V lost 1 base and J lost 0 bases. The CDR3 region has the DNA TGTGCCAGCTCACCACAAAACCGGGACAGCAAGGAGGCTAACTATGGCTACACCTTC. Its translation is CASSPQNRDSKEANYGYTF.

The J gene is TRBJ1-2, the V gene TRBV7-2, with TRBD1 matching over 12 bases. Trimming took 5 bases from V and 7 from J; bases not matched to a gene: 2. CDR3 length: 13 residues. Germline CDR1 is SGHTA and CDR2 is FQGNSA. CDR3: CASSRDRGLGYTF. In nucleotides, the CDR3 is TGTGCCAGCAGCCGGGACAGGGGGCTTGGCTACACCTTC.

This clone was seen a single time. J is TRBJ1-3 and V is TRBV9, with D unclear. The germline V gene encodes CDR1 SGDLS and CDR2 YYNGEE. The germline V and J ends were trimmed by 0 bases and 0 bases, with 7 bases remaining between them. There are 15 residues in the CDR3. CDR3 bases: TGTGCCAGCAGCGTAGGGGAGAACTCTGGAAACACCATATATTTT. Protein sequence: CASSVGENSGNTIYF.

V gene TRBV10-3 combines with J gene TRBJ1-1; a possible D gene is TRBD1 (5 bases). This CDR3 comprises 14 residues. Germline V gene sequence: CDR1 ENHRY, CDR2 SYGVKD. Trimming removed 4 bases from V and 2 bases from J, with 11 bases in between. This CDR3 is CAISVGAANTEAFF. CDR3 coding DNA: TGTGCCATCAGTGTTGGGGCAGCTAACACTGAAGCTTTCTTT.